This record covers a single TCR beta chain. Its target is unknown. A much larger clone differs from this one at a single base, so this may be a read error. This CDR3 comprises 13 residues. Germline assignment: CDR1 SGHTA and CDR2 FQGNSA. Preparation of the TCRbeta library was carried out with unique molecular identifiers. TCRdb redid the calling of the PCR reads with MiXCR, one entry per CDR3 protein. The sample carries hundreds of thousands of distinct CDR3 sequences, under 13% recorded once. The entry originates in a study of T-cell reconstitution after alpha-beta-depleted transplantation in children. Study-level points and caveats: Some patients' high day-60 TCRbeta diversity was traced to surviving recipient T cells and thymic progenitors.

The source material was PBMCs, sampled before TCRalphabeta/CD19-depleted stem cell transplant. This chain links TRBV7-2 with TRBJ1-5; tentatively, D is TRBD1 (5 bases). This receptor was identified in a child less than two years old with acute myeloid leukemia, due to receive a stem cell transplant. CDR3 residues: CASSFIRDQLQHF. Here the CDR3 DNA reads TGTGCCAGCAGCTTCATCAGGGATCAGCTCCAGCATTTT.